This T cell receptor beta chain originates from a study of blood T cell repertoires in COVID-19. Study details: PBMCs, B-cell-depleted T cells, or T cells provided the cDNA or gDNA that made up the material.

CDR3 size: 16 residues. With 1 base removed from V and 5 bases from J, the gap between germline ends came to 17 bases. CDR1 and CDR2 from the germline V gene are SGHDN and FVKESK. TCRdb's table, derived via immunoSEQ multiplex PCR, lists solely in-frame clones and lacks some. Of around 300,000 clones in the sample, 87% are singletons; the top ten hold approximately 5.7%. The genes are TRBV14 and TRBJ2-5, with no clear D. Sequenced material: PBMCs or T cells enriched from blood (not recorded which). The receptor was derived from a woman aged 35 to 49 who had recovered from COVID-19. The CDR3 loop is CASSQGYARRFETQYF. The CDR3, as DNA: TGTGCCAGCAGCCAAGGATACGCGCGTAGATTTGAGACCCAGTACTTC.